The T cell receptor (beta chain) described here comes from a study of T cell responses to AZD1222 COVID-19 vaccine. Looking at the study overall: Second-dose schedules of about 4 or about 12 weeks were combined. Study results and caveats: Compared with day 0, the breadth and depth of the Spike-specific TCR repertoire rose significantly after two doses of AZD1222.

The assay was immunoSEQ multiplex PCR, and TCRdb's table has in-frame clones only and misses some. The repertoire holds 90,000 to 120,000 clones, with more than 75% as singletons. In regard to this clone: Its antigen is not identified.

The length of the CDR3 is 14 residues. Germline loops: CDR1 SGHTA, CDR2 FQGNSA. Losses at the gene ends were 5 bases for V and 5 bases for J; bases not matched to a gene: 8. This material consisted of peripheral blood, taken on day 0 of AZD1222 vaccination. V and J are TRBV7-2 and TRBJ2-5; TRBD2 agrees at 7 bases. The origin of this receptor is an adult in good health. The CDR3 DNA follows: TGTGCCAGCAGCCGCGGGGGAAGCAGGGAGACCCAGTACTTC. This codes for CASSRGGSRETQYF.